This T cell receptor beta chain was captured in a study of blood T cells in healthy people across ages (dated by TCRdb to about 2015). With respect to the entire study: In model experiments, roughly one uniquely barcoded TCR beta cDNA molecule per two T cells was captured by template switching. To track age-related changes in TCR beta repertoire diversity, the study relied on deep sequencing normalized with unique cDNA molecular identifiers. The donors were divided into four age groups: young (average roughly 17 years), middle-aged (about 40), aged (around 59) and long-lived (around 87). Donors of different ages were randomly distributed across sequencing lanes to avoid experimental bias. Two additional independent replicas of 1 million unique cDNA reads from the same blood draw were analyzed for two donors (one aged 18 to 29 and one aged 80 or older). Points the paper makes about the study in general: The percentage of naive T cells measured by flow cytometry correlated strongly with observed TCR beta diversity. Compared with the aged group, the long-lived group had more naive CD4+ T cells, fewer expanded clones and increased TCR diversity, a pattern suggesting age selection. Donor CMV infection status was unknown, potentially confounding age-related changes in expanded clonotypes. Conclusive comparison of naive and antigen-experienced compartments was prevented by the profiling of bulk unsorted PBMCs. Observed TCR beta diversity per million T cells fell roughly linearly with age, and a significant reduction was already apparent by age roughly 40. Total diversity estimates from one million sequenced T cells were considered lower bounds and underestimates.

Its CDR3 holds 16 amino acids, cysteine through phenylalanine. This entry keeps only the CDR3 DNA: 48 bases, framed from base 1. From a lookup of the germline V gene, CDR1 and CDR2 are SGHAT and FQNNGV. Details on this clonotype: The target of this receptor is not known. Compared with germline, one end of the junction differs, possibly owing to a read error.

Donors were a few dozen systemically healthy Caucasian individuals from Russia aged roughly 6 to 100 years. Each donor gave roughly 9 milliliters of peripheral blood, drawn into EDTA-treated Vacutainer tubes. PBMCs were isolated by Ficoll-Paque density-gradient centrifugation, with at least 6.5 million obtained per sample. Total RNA was extracted from PBMCs with Trizol reagent, with at least 5.5 micrograms obtained per sample. For every donor, flow cytometry on a PBMC aliquot measured the percentage of naive CD45RAhigh/CD27high T cells. The library was obtained by 5' RACE. The listed sequencing device is Illumina HiSeq 2500. A second PCR of about 7 to 12 cycles was performed with a sample-barcoded 5' primer and a J-beta primer mix. Each TCR beta cDNA molecule received a unique molecular identifier from a template-switch 5' adaptor carrying 12 random nucleotides. Each sample yielded at least 3 million CDR3-containing paired-end reads. All of the RNA was converted into first-strand cDNA using the Mint cDNA synthesis kit, with a TRBC-specific oligonucleotide serving as the primer. All cDNA was treated with uracil-DNA glycosylase and then went through a first 18-cycle PCR with the universal primers M1SS and BC2_uni_R. On the study's bioinformatics: For normalization, 1 million high-quality reads were randomly selected from each sample, with every read carrying a distinct molecular identifier. Reads sharing molecular identifiers were discarded rather than binned into consensus sequences. CDR3 identification, clonotype clustering and error correction used MiTCR with a Q25 quality threshold and the strictest error-elimination algorithm. A nonparametric unseen species model with Euler transformation was used to estimate lower-bound total TCR beta diversity. TCRdb took the public reads, trimmed them with fastp at Q25, ran MiXCR for clone calling and kept in-frame beta chains. Merged by CDR3 protein, the rows form single entries marked with the most common genes and DNA. It is TCRdb's table, rather than the study itself, that gives the V and J calls and clone size. The sample records 850,000 to 950,000 distinct CDR3 sequences, more than 25% of which are singletons. The ten largest clones take up around 16% of the sample.

The TCR originated in a woman of 80 years or more in good health. The specimen sequenced was blood. The chain couples TRBV11-2 to TRBJ2-3, and 10 junction bases match TRBD2. CDR3 reads: CAGSSSLAGYTDTQYF. The DNA is as follows: TGTGCCGGCAGCTCGTCACTAGCGGGGTACACAGATACGCAGTATTTT.